A single sample gave rise to the 21 T cell receptor beta chains below, sequenced in a study of T-cell memory formation after mild COVID-19. MiXCR, applied by TCRdb to the 5' RACE reads, yields one record per CDR3 protein. The sample lists about 140,000 distinct CDR3 sequences; more than 13% were seen once. The sequencing input was PBMCs or a T cell subset sorted from them (not recorded which). The receptors derive from an adult woman who had mild COVID-19 (a few samples of this study predate the infection). Cell type and time point are not known.

This rearrangement joins TRBV24-1 to TRBJ2-1, with D tentatively TRBD1 or TRBD2 (7 bases each). The CDR3 covers 16 residues. Per the germline V gene, CDR1 is KGHDR and CDR2 is SFDVKD. Trimming took 5 bases from V and 5 from J, leaving 18 bases between them. The CDR3 sequence: CATSGDRGLADNEQFF. For the CDR3, the DNA is TGTGCCACCAGTGGAGATAGGGGGCTAGCGGACAATGAGCAGTTCTTC.

The chain carries TRBV3-1 and TRBJ2-1, with 9 bases matching TRBD1. This CDR3 spans 17 amino acids. The V gene's germline CDR1 is LGHDT and CDR2 YNNKEL (reference sequence). J gave up 4 bases and V 5 bases, and 12 bases lay outside the gene matches. The CDR3 DNA follows: TGTGCCAGCAGCGGGATCGCCCGGGACAGGGTATACAATGAGCAGTTCTTC. This gives the protein CASSGIARDRVYNEQFF.

The table lists this clonotype with many counts. The J gene is TRBJ2-7, the V gene TRBV12-3 or TRBV12-4; 9 nucleotides agree with TRBD1. The CDR3 totals 14 residues. Trimming took 5 bases from V and 3 from J; bases not matched to a gene: 5. CDR3 in DNA: TGTGCCAGCAGTGGGACAGGGACCGGCTACGAGCAGTACTTC. Protein sequence: CASSGTGTGYEQYF.

This clonotype came up a few times. The junction does not match germline at one end; this may be a read error. The gene calls are TRBV20-1 and TRBJ2-7, with 7 bases lining up with TRBD1. CDR3 length: 13 amino acids. The germline V gene encodes CDR1 DFQATT and CDR2 SNEGSKA (reference sequence). CDR3 DNA sequence: TGCAGTGCTAGAGAAGCCAGGGGGTACGTGCAGTACTTC. Translated: CSAREARGYVQYF.

The chain recombines TRBV20-1 with TRBJ1-5, with TRBD1 matching over 7 bases. The CDR3 covers 14 residues. The germline V gene has CDR1 DFQATT and CDR2 SNEGSKA (reference sequence). The J segment lost 3 bases and the V segment lost 5 bases, leaving 7 bases of the junction unmatched. CDR3: CSAPGTDNNQPQHF. DNA for the CDR3: TGCAGTGCTCCCGGGACAGACAACAATCAGCCCCAGCATTTT.

The chain recombines TRBV5-1 with TRBJ2-1, with 9 bases lining up with TRBD1. There are 12 residues in the CDR3. The germline CDR1 and CDR2 sequences are SGHRS and YFSETQ. Trimming took 3 bases from V and 12 from J; bases not matched to a gene: 4. CDR3 nucleotide sequence: TGCGCCAGCAGCTGGGGACAGGGTGCGCAGTTCTTC. Its protein is CASSWGQGAQFF. Combining the CDR3 with reference TRBV5-1 and TRBJ2-1 gives the whole variable domain KAGVTQTPRYLIKTRGQQVTLSCSPISGHRSVSWYQQTPGQGLQFLFEYFSETQRNKGNFPGRFSGRQFSNSRSEMNVSTLELGDSALYLCASSWGQGAQFFGPGTRLTVL.

This chain uses TRBV27 with TRBJ2-7; D not resolved. Germline-derived CDR1 and CDR2 are MNHEY and SMNVEV (reference sequence). V was pared by 4 bases and J by 5 bases, with 12 bases between. The CDR3 length is 13 residues. The CDR3 loop reads CASSSSDQHEQYF. DNA for the CDR3: TGTGCCAGCAGTTCATCGGACCAGCACGAGCAGTACTTC.

This clonotype was seen a handful of times. The rearrangement links TRBV11-2 to TRBJ2-2; 7 bases are a match to TRBD2. Trimming took 0 bases from V and 1 from J; bases not matched to a gene: 8. CDR3 length: 18 amino acids. Germline assignment: CDR1 SGHAT and CDR2 FQNNGV. CDR3 in amino acids: CASSLDFFGGLNTGELFF. As DNA, the CDR3 is TGTGCCAGCAGCTTAGATTTTTTCGGGGGGTTGAACACCGGGGAGCTGTTTTTT.

This clonotype has more than one count but fewer than ten. This chain joins TRBV29-1 and TRBJ2-3, with D possibly TRBD1 on 5 matching bases. The germline V gene encodes CDR1 SQVTM and CDR2 ANQGSEA. V gave up 3 bases and J gave up 2 bases, with 12 bases separating them. This CDR3 comprises 14 residues. CDR3 DNA sequence: TGCAGCGTTGAGGGTGACAGCAACACAGATACGCAGTATTTT. This translates into CSVEGDSNTDTQYF.

V gene TRBV4-3 combines with J gene TRBJ2-1, with TRBD2 identical over 12 bases. Germline trimming cut 3 bases from V and 8 bases from J; bases unmatched to any gene: 5. CDR3 length equals 15 residues. Germline V gives CDR1 LGHNA, CDR2 YSLEER. This CDR3 is CASSQGLAGFDEQFF. The DNA for the CDR3 is TGCGCCAGCAGCCAGGGACTAGCGGGCTTTGATGAGCAGTTCTTC.

V gene TRBV4-2 combines with J gene TRBJ2-2; 11 positions match TRBD2. CDR1 is LGHNA, CDR2 YNFKEQ, per germline. V shed 4 bases and J 3 bases; nucleotides not matched to a gene: 10. The CDR3 spans 18 residues. CDR3 protein: CASSRVAGGLKDTGELFF. Here the CDR3 DNA reads TGTGCCAGCAGCCGGGTAGCGGGAGGGCTGAAGGACACCGGGGAGCTGTTTTTT.

The V call is TRBV29-1, the J call TRBJ2-1; D remains unclear. The CDR3 is 10 residues long. Germline V lookup: CDR1 SQVTM, CDR2 ANQGSEA. V gave up 7 bases and J gave up 6 bases, with 7 bases separating them. The CDR3 protein is CSARSNEQFF. The DNA for the CDR3 is TGCAGCGCCCGGAGCAATGAGCAGTTCTTC.

The genes are TRBV30 and TRBJ2-3; 12 positions match TRBD2. Germline-derived CDR1 and CDR2 are GTSNPN and SVGIG (reference sequence). The CDR3 runs 14 residues. V shed 7 bases and J 5 bases; nucleotides not matched to a gene: 7. The CDR3 coding sequence is TGTGCCTACCGTCTAGCGGGAGGGAGAGATACGCAGTATTTT. Amino acid sequence: CAYRLAGGRDTQYF.

The J gene is TRBJ2-5, the V gene TRBV5-5, with a possible D match to TRBD2 (5 bases). The DNA end lines up better with TRBJ2-7; the J call may be wrong. CDR1 and CDR2 (germline): SGHKS, YYEKEE (reference sequence). The CDR3 loop spans 11 amino acids. The CDR3 here is CASSRDYEQYV. The CDR3 DNA reads TGTGCCAGCAGCCGGGACTACGAGCAGTACGTC.

A remark on this clonotype: Germline and junction disagree at one end, which may indicate a read error. The chain couples TRBV29-1 to TRBJ2-4; D is unresolved. The length of the CDR3 is 15 residues. Germline CDR1 and CDR2: SQVTM and ANQGSEA. CDR3: CSVPDPAVGKNIKYF. CDR3 DNA sequence: TGCAGCGTTCCTGATCCCGCCGTCGGCAAAAACATTAAGTACTTC.

The sample holds many counts of this clonotype. The chain combines TRBV9 with TRBJ2-1; 10 bases fit TRBD1. Germline CDR1 SGDLS, CDR2 YYNGEE. The CDR3 length is 16 residues. J gave up 4 bases and V 3 bases, and 7 bases lay outside the gene matches. The CDR3 DNA reads TGTGCCAGCAGCGCCTCCCGGGACAGGGGTTACAATGAGCAGTTCTTC. It specifies CASSASRDRGYNEQFF.

The chain has TRBV5-1 and TRBJ2-5; D is undetermined. Trimming took off 1 base at V and 0 bases at J, with 10 bases between the two ends. Looked up from germline, CDR1 is SGHRS and CDR2 is YFSETQ. This CDR3 is 15 amino acids long. For the CDR3, the DNA is TGCGCCAGCAGCTTGTCGGATACGTACCAAGAGACCCAGTACTTC. Protein: CASSLSDTYQETQYF. The variable domain in full, completed from reference TRBV5-1 and TRBJ2-5, reads KAGVTQTPRYLIKTRGQQVTLSCSPISGHRSVSWYQQTPGQGLQFLFEYFSETQRNKGNFPGRFSGRQFSNSRSEMNVSTLELGDSALYLCASSLSDTYQETQYFGPGTRLLVL.

This clonotype was seen a few times. This chain uses TRBV7-4 with TRBJ2-3; a possible D gene is TRBD2 (5 bases). Germline assignment: CDR1 SGHVT and CDR2 SQSDAQ. Trimming shortened V by 4 bases and J by 0 bases, and 14 bases separated the two germline ends. This CDR3 has 16 residues. The CDR3 DNA is TGTGCCAGCAGCTGGAGGACGGGTGCTAGCACAGATACGCAGTATTTT. Protein: CASSWRTGASTDTQYF. Filled out from reference TRBV7-4 and TRBJ2-3, the complete variable domain reads GAGVSQSPRYKVAKRGRDVALRCDSISGHVTLYWYRQTLGQGSEVLTYSQSDAQRDKSGRPSGRFSAERPERSVSTLKIQRTEQGDSAVYLCASSWRTGASTDTQYFGPGTRLTVL.

The chain uses TRBV20-1 and TRBJ1-1; 7 bases map to TRBD1. This CDR3 has 13 residues. CDR1 DFQATT and CDR2 SNEGSKA come from the germline V gene (reference sequence). Losses at the gene ends were 7 bases for V and 2 bases for J; bases not matched to a gene: 7. The CDR3 loop reads CSVDDRVNTEAFF. CDR3 bases: TGCAGTGTCGACGACAGGGTCAACACTGAAGCTTTCTTT.

The chain employs TRBV20-1 and TRBJ2-7; D ambiguous. Per germline, CDR1 DFQATT and CDR2 SNEGSKA (reference sequence). This CDR3 region has 14 residues. Deletions cut 3 bases from V and 0 bases from J, with 12 bases between. The CDR3 loop reads CSASPHRPSYEQYF. The CDR3 nucleotides read TGCAGTGCTAGCCCTCATAGGCCCTCCTACGAGCAGTACTTC.

This chain uses TRBV7-9 with TRBJ2-7; the D is unclear. Per the germline V gene, CDR1 is SEHNR and CDR2 is FQNEAQ (reference sequence). Trimming pared 5 bases from V and 6 bases from J, leaving 17 bases between. This CDR3 contains 14 residues. The CDR3 nucleotides are TGTGCCAGCAGCCCCGGCTTCGAGCCCCTCGAGCAGTACTTC. Translated: CASSPGFEPLEQYF. Complete variable domain (other parts from reference TRBV7-9 and TRBJ2-7): DTGVSQNPRHKITKRGQNVTFRCDPISEHNRLYWYRQTLGQGPEFLTYFQNEAQLEKSRLLSDRFSAERPKGSFSTLEIQRTEQGDSAMYLCASSPGFEPLEQYFGPGTRLTVT.